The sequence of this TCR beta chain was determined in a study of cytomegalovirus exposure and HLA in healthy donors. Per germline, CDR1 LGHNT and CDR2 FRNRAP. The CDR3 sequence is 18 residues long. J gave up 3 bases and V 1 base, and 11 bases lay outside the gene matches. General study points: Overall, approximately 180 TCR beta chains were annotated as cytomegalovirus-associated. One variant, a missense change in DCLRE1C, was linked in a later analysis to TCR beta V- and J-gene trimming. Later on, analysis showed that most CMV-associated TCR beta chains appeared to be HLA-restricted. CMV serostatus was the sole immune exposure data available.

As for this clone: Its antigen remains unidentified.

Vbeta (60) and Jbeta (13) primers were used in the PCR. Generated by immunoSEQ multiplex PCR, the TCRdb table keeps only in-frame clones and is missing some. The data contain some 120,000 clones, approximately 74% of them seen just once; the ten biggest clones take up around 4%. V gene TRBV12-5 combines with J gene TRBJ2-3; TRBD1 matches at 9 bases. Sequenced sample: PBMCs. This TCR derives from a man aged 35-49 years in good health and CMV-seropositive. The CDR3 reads CASGLGNRTGAKTDTQYF. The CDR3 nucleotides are TGTGCTAGTGGTTTGGGAAACCGGACAGGGGCCAAGACAGATACGCAGTATTTT.